The rows below give T cell receptor beta chains drawn from one sample of a study of control samples from healthy donors and cancer patients. The protocol was immunoSEQ multiplex PCR, while the TCRdb copy is restricted to in-frame clones and leaves out a portion. The profile covers 400,000 to 500,000 clones, with approximately 92% appearing a single time and around 6.8% taken by the ten largest. The sequencing sample was made of PBMCs. These TCRs come from a man aged 35-49 years with head and neck cancer. The CDR3 runs from the conserved cysteine through the conserved F or W. Each record gives: clone size, D gene, V gene, J gene, CDR3 DNA, CDR3 protein. A D gene is named only where the DNA matches it firmly. A clone size is listed for some rows: how often the clone was seen (once, few, many), or a class if it is expanded.

size: .; D: TRBD1; V: TRBV7-9; J: TRBJ1-2; DNA: TGTGCCAGCACCGGGGACAGGTGGAACTATGGCTACACCTTC; CDR3: CASTGDRWNYGYTF
size: .; D: .; V: TRBV7-8; J: TRBJ1-5; DNA: TGTGCCAGCAGCTTAGATGGGGAAAGCAATCAGCCCCAGCATTTT; CDR3: CASSLDGESNQPQHF
size: .; D: .; V: TRBV7-2; J: TRBJ2-3; DNA: TGTGCCAGCAGCTTAGAAGGGAGGACGCAGTATTTT; CDR3: CASSLEGRTQYF
size: .; D: .; V: TRBV28; J: TRBJ1-2; DNA: TGTGCCAGCAGTTTTCAAGGGGTTAATGGCTACACCTTC; CDR3: CASSFQGVNGYTF
size: few; D: .; V: TRBV30; J: TRBJ1-4; DNA: TGTGCCTGGAGTCAGGGAGGGGAAAAACTGTTTTTT; CDR3: CAWSQGGEKLFF
size: .; D: .; V: TRBV9; J: TRBJ2-4; DNA: TGTGCCAGCAGCGCTGGGGGAGGGCGGGGGCCGGAAAACATTCAGTACTTC; CDR3: CASSAGGGRGPENIQYF
size: .; D: .; V: TRBV11-1; J: TRBJ1-2; DNA: TGTGCCAGCAGAAAAGACAGATTTCTTGGCTACACCTTC; CDR3: CASRKDRFLGYTF
size: .; D: TRBD2; V: TRBV9; J: TRBJ2-3; DNA: TGTGCCAGCAGCACAGGACTAGCGGGGATAGGCACAGATACGCAGTATTTT; CDR3: CASSTGLAGIGTDTQYF
size: .; D: .; V: TRBV6-5; J: TRBJ1-1; DNA: TGTGCCAGCAGTTACTCCATCGGCGGCAGGGGCACTGAAGCTTTCTTT; CDR3: CASSYSIGGRGTEAFF
size: .; D: .; V: TRBV6-5; J: TRBJ2-3; DNA: TGTGCCAGCAACCCGGTGCTCCAAAGCGCCGATACGCAGTATTTT; CDR3: CASNPVLQSADTQYF
size: .; D: TRBD1; V: TRBV3-1/TRBV3-2; J: TRBJ1-6; DNA: TGTGCCAGCAGCCAAGATTCCCCCGGACAGGTTAATTCACCCCTCCACTTT; CDR3: CASSQDSPGQVNSPLHF
size: .; D: TRBD2; V: TRBV9; J: TRBJ2-1; DNA: TGTGCCAGCAGCGACCTACCGGGACTAGTGTGGAGTGAGCAGTTCTTC; CDR3: CASSDLPGLVWSEQFF
size: once; D: .; V: TRBV3-1/TRBV3-2; J: TRBJ1-2; DNA: TGTGCCAGCAGCCAAGGTCTCCGGGTCGGCGGCTACACCTTC; CDR3: CASSQGLRVGGYTF
size: .; D: TRBD2; V: TRBV28; J: TRBJ2-3; DNA: TGTGCCAGCAGTCTGGGACTAGCGGGAGCAGATACGCAGTATTTT; CDR3: CASSLGLAGADTQYF
size: .; D: .; V: TRBV7-2; J: TRBJ2-2; DNA: TGTGCCAGCAGCTTAGGGCTAGCCTCCGGGGAGCTGTTTTTT; CDR3: CASSLGLASGELFF
size: .; D: TRBD2; V: TRBV29-1; J: TRBJ2-5; DNA: TGCAGCGTTGAAGATGGGGGGACTAGCGGGGCGACGCCGGGGACCCAGTACTTC; CDR3: CSVEDGGTSGATPGTQYF
size: .; D: .; V: TRBV19; J: TRBJ1-6; DNA: TGTGCCAGTAGTATTCGGGGATCGCCCTATAATTCACCCCTCCACTTT; CDR3: CASSIRGSPYNSPLHF
size: .; D: TRBD1; V: TRBV15; J: TRBJ1-1; DNA: TGTGCCACCAGCACAGGAGGGGGCATTTCTGAAGCTTTCTTT; CDR3: CATSTGGGISEAFF
size: .; D: TRBD2; V: TRBV6-5; J: TRBJ2-1; DNA: TGTGCCAGCAGTTACCCCGAGCGGGAGGGGGGTAGTGAGCAGTTCTTC; CDR3: CASSYPEREGGSEQFF
size: .; D: .; V: TRBV4-1; J: TRBJ2-7; DNA: TGCGCCAGCAGCCAAGGTTCGACTGGGTCCCTCTACGAGCAGTACTTC; CDR3: CASSQGSTGSLYEQYF
size: .; D: .; V: TRBV9; J: TRBJ2-7; DNA: TGTGCCAGCAGCCTCGCTGGGGGCGAGCAGTACTTC; CDR3: CASSLAGGEQYF
size: .; D: .; V: TRBV19; J: TRBJ2-1; DNA: TGTGCCAGTAGTATCCCTCTGACAGGCTACAATGAGCAGTTCTTC; CDR3: CASSIPLTGYNEQFF
size: .; D: .; V: TRBV5-1; J: TRBJ2-2; DNA: TGCGCCAGCAGCTTGTTAGCGAACACCGGGGAGCTGTTTTTT; CDR3: CASSLLANTGELFF
size: .; D: .; V: TRBV27; J: TRBJ1-1; DNA: TGTGCCAGCAGTTTACCCCCGGGGAAGGGGGCTGAAGCTTTCTTT; CDR3: CASSLPPGKGAEAFF
size: .; D: TRBD1; V: TRBV6-5; J: TRBJ1-2; DNA: TGTGCCAGCAGTTTCCGGGACAGGGTTATTGGCTACACCTTC; CDR3: CASSFRDRVIGYTF
size: .; D: TRBD1; V: TRBV5-6; J: TRBJ1-2; DNA: TGTGCCAGCAGCTCTCGGACAGGGCTGAGGTATGGCTACACCTTC; CDR3: CASSSRTGLRYGYTF
size: .; D: .; V: TRBV4-2; J: TRBJ1-2; DNA: TGTGCCAGCAGCCAGAAAACCCGGACGGCCTATGGCTACACCTTC; CDR3: CASSQKTRTAYGYTF